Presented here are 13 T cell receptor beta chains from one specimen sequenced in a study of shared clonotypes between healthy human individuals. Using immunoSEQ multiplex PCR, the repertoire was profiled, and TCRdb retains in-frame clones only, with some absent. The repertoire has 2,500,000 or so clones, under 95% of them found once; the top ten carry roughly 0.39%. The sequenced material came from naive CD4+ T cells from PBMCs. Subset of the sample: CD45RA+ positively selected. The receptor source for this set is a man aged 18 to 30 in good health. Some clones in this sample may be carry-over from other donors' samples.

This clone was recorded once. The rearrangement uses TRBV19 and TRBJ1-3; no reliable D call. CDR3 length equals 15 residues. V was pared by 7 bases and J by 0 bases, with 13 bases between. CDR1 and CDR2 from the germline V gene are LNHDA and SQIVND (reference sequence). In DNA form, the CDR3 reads TGTGCCAGTACCTCAGGCTCTTCCTCTGGAAACACCATATATTTT. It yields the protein CASTSGSSSGNTIYF.

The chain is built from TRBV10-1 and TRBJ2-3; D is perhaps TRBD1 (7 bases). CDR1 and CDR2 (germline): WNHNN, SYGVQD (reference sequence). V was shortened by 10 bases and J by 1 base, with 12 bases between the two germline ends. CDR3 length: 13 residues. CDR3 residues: CATQGGGTDTQYF. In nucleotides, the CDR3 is TGCGCCACCCAGGGGGGCGGCACAGATACGCAGTATTTT.

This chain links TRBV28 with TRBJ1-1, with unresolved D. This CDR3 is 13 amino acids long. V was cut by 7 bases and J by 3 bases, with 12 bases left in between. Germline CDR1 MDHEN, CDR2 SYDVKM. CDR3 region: CASKSAVYTEAFF. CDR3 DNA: TGTGCCAGCAAATCTGCGGTCTACACTGAAGCTTTCTTT. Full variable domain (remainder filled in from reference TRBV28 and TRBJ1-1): DVKVTQSSRYLVKRTGEKVFLECVQDMDHENMFWYRQDPGLGLRLIYFSYDVKMKEKGDIPEGYSVSREKKERFSLILESASTNQTSMYLCASKSAVYTEAFFGQGTRLTVV.

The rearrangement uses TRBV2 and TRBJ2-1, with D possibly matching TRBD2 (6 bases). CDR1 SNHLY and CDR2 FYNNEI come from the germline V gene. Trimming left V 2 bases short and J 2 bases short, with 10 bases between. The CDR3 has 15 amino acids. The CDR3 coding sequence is TGTGCCAGCAGTGAATACCTAGCGCCCTACAATGAGCAGTTCTTC. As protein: CASSEYLAPYNEQFF.

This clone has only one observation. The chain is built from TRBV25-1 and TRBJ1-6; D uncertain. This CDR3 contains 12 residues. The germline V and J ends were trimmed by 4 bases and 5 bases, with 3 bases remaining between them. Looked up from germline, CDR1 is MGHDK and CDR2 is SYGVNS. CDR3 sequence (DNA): TGTGCCAGCAGTGGAAATAATTCACCCCTCCACTTT. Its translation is CASSGNNSPLHF.

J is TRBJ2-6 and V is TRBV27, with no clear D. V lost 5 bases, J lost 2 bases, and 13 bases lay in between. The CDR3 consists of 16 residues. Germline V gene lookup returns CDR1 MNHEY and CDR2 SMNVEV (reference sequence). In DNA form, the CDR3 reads TGTGCCAGCAGTCCGCCCCGGGCAACTGGGGCCAACGTCCTGACTTTC. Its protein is CASSPPRATGANVLTF.

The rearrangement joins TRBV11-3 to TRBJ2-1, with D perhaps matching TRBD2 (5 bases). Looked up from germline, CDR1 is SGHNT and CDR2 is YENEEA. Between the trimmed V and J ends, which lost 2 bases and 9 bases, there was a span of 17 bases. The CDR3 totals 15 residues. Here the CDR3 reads CASSLTRTPLSEQFF. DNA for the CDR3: TGTGCCAGCAGCTTAACCCGGACTCCCCTCTCTGAGCAGTTCTTC.

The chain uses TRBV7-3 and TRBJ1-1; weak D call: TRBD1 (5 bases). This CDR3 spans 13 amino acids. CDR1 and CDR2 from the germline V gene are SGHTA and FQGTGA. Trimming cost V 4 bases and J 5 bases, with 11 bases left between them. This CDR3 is CASSSAGRTEAFF. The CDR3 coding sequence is TGTGCCAGCAGCTCGGCAGGGCGAACTGAAGCTTTCTTT.

Here the CDR3 reads CASSTVPGAGGNEQFF. DNA of the CDR3: TGTGCCAGTAGTACCGTCCCCGGGGCCGGGGGAAATGAGCAGTTCTTC. The chain uses TRBV19 and TRBJ2-1; the D gene is possibly TRBD2 (6 bases). The CDR3 is 16 residues long. CDR1 is LNHDA and CDR2 is SQIVND in the germline V gene (reference sequence). The ends were cut back, 4 bases at V and 7 bases at J, with 20 bases in the middle.

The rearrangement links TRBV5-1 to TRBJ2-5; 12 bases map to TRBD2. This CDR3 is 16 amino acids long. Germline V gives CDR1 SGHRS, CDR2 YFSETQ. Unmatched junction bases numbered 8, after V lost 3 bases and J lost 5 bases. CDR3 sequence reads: CASSSRTSGMSETQYF. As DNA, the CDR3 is TGCGCCAGCAGCTCCAGGACTAGCGGGATGTCGGAGACCCAGTACTTC.

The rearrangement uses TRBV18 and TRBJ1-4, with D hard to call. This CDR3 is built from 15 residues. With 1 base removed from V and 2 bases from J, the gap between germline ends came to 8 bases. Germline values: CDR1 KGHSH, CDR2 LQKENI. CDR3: CASSPRTNTNEKLFF. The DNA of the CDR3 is TGTGCCAGCTCACCACGAACAAATACTAATGAAAAACTGTTTTTT.

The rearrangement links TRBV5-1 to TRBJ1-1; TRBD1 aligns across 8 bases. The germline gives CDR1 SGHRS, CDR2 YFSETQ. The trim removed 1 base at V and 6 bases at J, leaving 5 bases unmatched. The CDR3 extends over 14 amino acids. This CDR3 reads CASSLQGAKAEAFF. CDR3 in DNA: TGCGCCAGCAGCTTGCAGGGGGCGAAGGCTGAAGCTTTCTTT.

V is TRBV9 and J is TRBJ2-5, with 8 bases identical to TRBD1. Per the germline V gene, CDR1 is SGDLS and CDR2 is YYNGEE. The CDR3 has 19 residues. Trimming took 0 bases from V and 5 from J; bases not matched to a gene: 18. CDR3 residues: CASSVGVGSSGGGGETQYF. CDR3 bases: TGTGCCAGCAGCGTAGGCGTAGGAAGCTCAGGGGGCGGTGGGGAGACCCAGTACTTC. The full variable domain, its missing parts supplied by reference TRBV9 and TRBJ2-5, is DSGVTQTPKHLITATGQRVTLRCSPRSGDLSVYWYQQSLDQGLQFLIQYYNGEERAKGNILERFSAQQFPDLHSELNLSSLELGDSALYFCASSVGVGSSGGGGETQYFGPGTRLLVL.